The source of this T cell receptor beta chain is a study of PD-1 blockade in classical Hodgkin lymphoma. Broader study findings: The study reported lower baseline TCR diversity in newly diagnosed patients than in healthy donors.

About this clone itself: Its specificity is not known.

Sequenced by immunoSEQ multiplex PCR; TCRdb stores in-frame clones only, minus some. Among tens of thousands of clones listed, roughly 91% were seen once. Sample time point: newly diagnosed, previously untreated cHL patient sample. PBMCs from patients with newly diagnosed, untreated classical Hodgkin lymphoma served as a comparison group for the relapsed/refractory trial patients. The V gene's germline CDR1 is MDHEN and CDR2 SYDVKM. This CDR3 comprises 12 residues. Deletions cut 6 bases from V and 5 bases from J, with 10 bases between. The sequenced material came from peripheral blood mononuclear cells (PBMCs). The TCR sequence derives from a human donor with classical Hodgkin lymphoma. The chain is built from TRBV28 and TRBJ1-2, with D uncertain. CDR3 amino acids: CASSSRGYGYTF. For the CDR3, the DNA is TGTGCCAGCAGCTCGCGGGGTTATGGCTACACCTTC.